The entry that follows covers one T cell receptor (beta chain) sequence. The sample is drawn from a study of T cell changes during pregnancy in multiple sclerosis. The CDR3 sequence is 13 residues long. Trimming left V 3 bases short and J 2 bases short, with 5 bases between. The germline gives CDR1 MGHRA, CDR2 YSYEKL. Method: immunoSEQ multiplex PCR; TCRdb's copy keeps in-frame clones and lacks some. Here the sample spans 40,000 to 55,000 clones, around 90% being singletons. V is TRBV4-1 and J is TRBJ1-3; D is unresolved. The sequence came from a female donor with multiple sclerosis, enrolled in a pregnancy study. The source was CD4+ T cells from peripheral blood mononuclear cells, collected in the second trimester of pregnancy. In DNA form, the CDR3 reads TGCGCCAGCAGCCATCAGGCTGGAAACACCATATATTTT. This translates into CASSHQAGNTIYF.